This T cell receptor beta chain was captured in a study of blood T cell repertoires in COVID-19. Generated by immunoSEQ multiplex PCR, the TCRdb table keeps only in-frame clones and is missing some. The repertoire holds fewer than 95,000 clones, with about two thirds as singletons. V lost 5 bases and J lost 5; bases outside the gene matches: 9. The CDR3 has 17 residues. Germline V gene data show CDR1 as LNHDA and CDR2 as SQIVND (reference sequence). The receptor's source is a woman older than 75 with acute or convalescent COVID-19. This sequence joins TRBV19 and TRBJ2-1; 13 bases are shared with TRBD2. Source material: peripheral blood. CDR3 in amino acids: CASSSTPGTSGDNEQFF. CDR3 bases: TGTGCCAGTAGTTCCACCCCCGGGACTAGCGGGGACAATGAGCAGTTCTTC.